The entry that follows covers one T cell receptor beta chain sequence. The CDR3 consists of 15 residues. Germline V gene sequence: CDR1 SGHNT, CDR2 YENEEA. Trimming took off 4 bases at V and 2 bases at J, with 13 bases between the two ends. The primer mix had 60 Vbeta and 13 Jbeta primers. Measured with immunoSEQ multiplex PCR; TCRdb has only the in-frame clones, and not every one. The data hold about 120,000 clones, with roughly 18% observed a single time. This entry belongs to a study of cytomegalovirus exposure and HLA in healthy donors. The rearrangement links TRBV11-3 to TRBJ2-3; D perhaps matches TRBD1 (6 bases). Sequencing used PBMCs. The sequence was obtained from a female donor in good health and CMV-seropositive. The DNA for the CDR3 is TGTGCCAGCAGCTCGGGACACGCACTCACAGATACGCAGTATTTT. Translating gives CASSSGHALTDTQYF.